This T cell receptor beta chain was captured in a study of blood T cell repertoires in COVID-19 (dated by TCRdb to 2019 to 2021). Turning to the overall study: The collaborator samples originated in the United States, Italy and Spain and spanned the acute and convalescent phases of COVID-19. Samples came from the ongoing ImmuneRACE study (first 160 participants) plus 1,254 subjects from 6 global collaborators. HLA class I and class II types, where available, came from metadata supplied by the sample provider rather than from assay-based typing. Deeply sampled blood TCRbeta repertoires from subjects exposed to, actively infected with, or recovered from COVID-19 were included in the dataset. The repertoires were released in a freely available public database meant as a resource for research on the immune response to SARS-CoV-2. Nearly every sample came with metadata listing a de-identified subject ID, COVID-19 status, age in years and sex. The prospective study material was composed of cDNA or gDNA derived from T cells, B-cell-depleted T cells, or PBMCs.

Participants in the prospective study were enrolled through a virtual design, were aged about 18 to 90 years, and lived in 20 to 30 United States geographic areas. To assign participants to cohorts, the prospective study relied on clinical history that participants themselves reported in a screening survey and a study questionnaire. ImmuneRACE Cohort 3 recovered participants were defined by two consecutive negative NP/OP PCR tests, healthcare professional clearance, or symptom resolution. In the prospective study, whole blood, serum and a nasopharyngeal or oropharyngeal swab were collected from each participant by mobile phlebotomists. Participants in the prospective study had the option to provide additional blood draws and questionnaires over a roughly 2-month period. Blood samples from the prospective study were shipped frozen or at room temperature prior to DNA extraction. TCRbeta CDR3 regions were amplified from genomic DNA by means of the immunoSEQ Assay, a bias-controlled multiplex PCR. The authors' pipeline ran thus. The number of nucleated cells in each sample was estimated from the amplification of reference gene primers within the assay. Sequence reads were collapsed and filtered to measure the absolute abundance of every unique TCRbeta CDR3 rearrangement. Productive Simpson clonality was computed per sample as the square root of Simpson's diversity index over productive rearrangements. Sourced from immuneACCESS, this table was stored by TCRdb with only in-frame sequences that have V and J called. A share of the clones is absent; for the studies checked, an unresolved V gene accounts for under half, and the remainder has no known explanation. V and J calls and clone size come straight from that table; D and trimming were deduced from the DNA. The sample table lists about 200,000 clones, about 85% of them with a count of one. The top ten clonotypes cover about 2.3% of the sample.

The paper's findings and limits, for the study overall: How much clinical and demographic metadata was included differed by source and by participant, and the metadata was provided uncurated.

The germline V gene (reference sequence) yields LNHDA for CDR1 and SQIVND for CDR2. V ends up 5 bases short and J 6 bases short, with an unmatched junction base count of 10. The CDR3 holds 16 amino acids from the cysteine to the phenylalanine. Here the CDR3 DNA is all that survives: 48 bases in frame from base 1. In the case of this clone: Which antigen it targets is not known. Base qualities are not recorded, but no much larger clone differs from it by a single base.

The sequence was collected from a woman aged 30 to 39 who had recovered from COVID-19. Sequenced material: PBMCs or T cells enriched from blood (not recorded which). The chain uses TRBV19 and TRBJ2-1; TRBD2 fits 10 bases in the junction. The CDR3 reads as follows: CASSFRLAGVGNEQFF. The DNA sequence is TGTGCCAGTAGTTTCCGTCTAGCGGGGGTGGGCAATGAGCAGTTCTTC.